This TCR beta chain was captured in a study of shared clonotypes between healthy human individuals. The repertoire was sequenced with immunoSEQ multiplex PCR; TCRdb's copy has only in-frame clones and lacks some. The data contain roughly 1,000,000 clones, 75% to 85% of them singletons. Sequencing was carried out using memory CD4+ T cells from PBMCs. Subset noted: CD45RA-negative fraction. The clonotype originates from a young man in good health. Some clones in this sample may be carry-over from other donors' samples.

Written as DNA, the CDR3 is TGTGCCAGCAGCGAACCCGACAGTGGAGGAACTGAAGCTTTCTTT. It codes for CASSEPDSGGTEAFF. The rearrangement uses TRBV6-1 and TRBJ1-1, with a weak D call TRBD1 (5 bases). CDR1 is MNHNS and CDR2 is SASEGT in the germline V gene. CDR3 size: 15 residues. The germline V and J ends were trimmed by 6 bases and 5 bases, with 19 bases remaining between them.